Listed here is a single T cell receptor (beta chain). This entry is derived from a study of blood T cell repertoires in COVID-19. At the level of the study: Whether acute or convalescent, the COVID-19 samples came from the United States, Italy and Spain.

Original processing notes: Reference gene primer amplification in the assay estimated nucleated cell counts. Sequencing was performed with immunoSEQ multiplex PCR; in TCRdb, only in-frame clones are kept and a portion is missing. The D gene and trimming were derived from the DNA, and the V and J assignments and clone size from that table. The table includes roughly 120,000 clones, about 81% detected once. The CDR3 covers 12 residues. V lost 5 bases and J lost 5, with 9 bases in between. The germline CDR1 and CDR2 sequences are SQVTM and ANQGSEA. This clonotype was obtained from a man in his 70s with acute or convalescent COVID-19. The genes are TRBV29-1 and TRBJ1-4; the D gene is possibly TRBD1 (5 bases). Source material: peripheral blood. The CDR3 DNA is TGCAGCGTTCAAGGACAAAATGAAAAACTGTTTTTT. As protein: CSVQGQNEKLFF.